This record concerns one T cell receptor (beta chain) sequence. This clone's antigen is unknown. Base qualities are not provided; no much larger clone lies one nucleotide away. Libraries were prepared through the immunoSEQ multiplex PCR assay. The immuneACCESS repertoire file appears here via TCRdb, limited to in-frame rearrangements. These files lack a portion of the clones; in checked studies, under half of the deficit traces to unresolved V genes, and the cause of the others is not known. The sample table records tens of thousands of clones; 95% of these occur just once. The top ten clones comprise roughly 0.28% of the sample. The sample originates from a study of technical replicates of blood from a handful of donors (dated by TCRdb to the late 2010s). Including cysteine and phenylalanine, the CDR3 has 15 amino acids. The only DNA kept is the CDR3, 45 bases in frame from the first base. CDR1 and CDR2, per the germline V gene, are MNHEY and SVGAGI. At the junction V is shortened by 6 bases and J by 7 bases; bases outside the gene matches: 6.

The receptor's source is a human donor in good health. Recombination linked TRBV6-5 to TRBJ1-6; 10 nucleotides in the junction match TRBD1. The sequencing sample was made of T cells isolated from PBMCs. The DNA reads as follows: TGTGCCAGCAGGACAGGGGGCCGCAAAAATTCACCCCTCCACTTT. The translation is CASRTGGRKNSPLHF.